The 9 T cell receptor beta chains given below trace back to one sample, sequenced in a study of CD8 T cells in ankylosing spondylitis. TCRdb analysed the 5' RACE reads with MiXCR anew, one entry per CDR3 protein. The sample lists about 800,000 distinct CDR3 sequences; over 9.5% were seen once. What these receptors recognize is not known. Study outcomes and limitations: Made up of fewer than ten highly homologous variants, a TCR beta motif appeared characteristic of ankylosing spondylitis blood.

What was sequenced was blood, either unsorted or a sorted T cell fraction (not recorded which). Every receptor here comes from a male donor with ankylosing spondylitis.

This clonotype was observed a few times. The chain uses TRBV15 and TRBJ2-2, with 9 bases that match TRBD1. J gave up 6 bases and V 0 bases, and 8 bases lay outside the gene matches. The CDR3 sequence is 17 residues long. Germline assignment: CDR1 LNHNV and CDR2 YYDKDF (reference sequence). The CDR3 sequence: CATSRDLPDRGSGELFF. DNA for the CDR3: TGTGCCACCAGCAGAGATCTACCGGACAGGGGTTCCGGGGAGCTGTTTTTT. Based on the CDR3 plus reference TRBV15 and TRBJ2-2, the full variable domain is DAMVIQNPRYQVTQFGKPVTLSCSQTLNHNVMYWYQQKSSQAPKLLFHYYDKDFNNEADTPDNFQSRRPNTSFCFLDIRSPGLGDTAMYLCATSRDLPDRGSGELFFGEGSRLTVL.

There are many counts of this clonotype. V usage is TRBV29-1 and J usage is TRBJ2-1; TRBD2 is a possible D gene (6 bases). V lost 0 bases to trimming and J lost 0 bases, with 12 bases between them. CDR3 length: 16 amino acids. The germline CDR1 and CDR2 sequences are SQVTM and ANQGSEA. The CDR3 loop reads CSVEDAVADSYNEQFF. CDR3 DNA sequence: TGCAGCGTTGAAGACGCCGTAGCGGACTCCTACAATGAGCAGTTCTTC.

This clonotype has more than one count but fewer than ten. The chain uses TRBV7-8 and TRBJ2-2, with D possibly TRBD2 on 7 matching bases. CDR1 is SGHVS, CDR2 FQNEAQ, per germline. V was shortened by 3 bases and J by 7 bases, with 12 bases between the two germline ends. The CDR3 sequence is 14 residues long. The CDR3 spells CASSFGGGLGELFF. For the CDR3, the DNA is TGTGCCAGCAGCTTCGGCGGGGGCCTCGGGGAGCTGTTTTTT.

This clonotype was counted ten times or more. This chain uses TRBV5-6 with TRBJ1-6; D gene ambiguous. The CDR3 covers 13 residues. Germline loops: CDR1 SGHDT, CDR2 YYEEEE. V dropped 2 bases and J dropped 7 bases, with 7 bases sitting between them. The CDR3 loop reads CASSLLTNSPLHF. DNA of the CDR3: TGTGCCAGCAGCTTACTTACCAATTCACCCCTCCACTTT. Full variable domain (outside the CDR3, taken from reference TRBV5-6 and TRBJ1-6): DAGVTQSPTHLIKTRGQQVTLRCSPKSGHDTVSWYQQALGQGPQFIFQYYEEEERQRGNFPDRFSGHQFPNYSSELNVNALLLGDSALYLCASSLLTNSPLHFGNGTRLTVT.

This clonotype was seen a few times. This chain joins TRBV28 and TRBJ2-1, with 7 nucleotides matching TRBD2. With V trimmed by 4 bases and J by 6 bases, 9 bases remained unmatched. The CDR3 has 15 residues. The germline CDR1 and CDR2 sequences are MDHEN and SYDVKM. CDR3 sequence reads: CASSSLAGVSNEQFF. CDR3 in DNA: TGTGCCAGCAGTTCTCTGGCGGGAGTTTCCAATGAGCAGTTCTTC.

This clonotype came up many times. The V call is TRBV10-3, the J call TRBJ2-7, with unresolved D. Germline CDR1 ENHRY, CDR2 SYGVKD. The CDR3 loop spans 11 amino acids. With 3 bases removed from V and 4 bases from J, the gap between germline ends came to 4 bases. This CDR3 is CAISEGYEQYF. The CDR3 nucleotides are TGTGCCATCAGTGAAGGTTACGAGCAGTACTTC.

V is TRBV5-1 and J is TRBJ2-7, with D maybe TRBD1 (6 bases). This CDR3 has 14 residues. V lost 4 bases and J lost 3, with 14 bases in between. In germline, CDR1 is SGHRS, CDR2 YFSETQ. CDR3 region: CASSRTVPVYEQYF. The DNA of the CDR3 is TGCGCCAGCAGCCGGACAGTCCCCGTCTACGAGCAGTACTTC.

The V and J genes are TRBV5-1 and TRBJ1-1; D remains unclear. The CDR3 is 14 amino acids. Germline V gene data show CDR1 as SGHRS and CDR2 as YFSETQ. The V gene lost 1 base and the J gene lost 1 base, with 8 bases spanning the gap. CDR3 in amino acids: CASSLSQWNTEAFF. As DNA, the CDR3 is TGCGCCAGCAGCTTGAGCCAGTGGAACACTGAAGCTTTCTTT.

This clonotype was observed at least ten times. The chain combines TRBV20-1 with TRBJ1-1; D is possibly TRBD1 (5 bases). The V end was cut by 1 base, the J end by 4 bases, with 10 bases between. The CDR3 has 13 amino acids. CDR1 is DFQATT and CDR2 is SNEGSKA in the germline V gene (reference sequence). CDR3 nucleotide sequence: TGCAGTGCTAGAGTTGGGGGTCGCACTGAAGCTTTCTTT. This gives the protein CSARVGGRTEAFF.